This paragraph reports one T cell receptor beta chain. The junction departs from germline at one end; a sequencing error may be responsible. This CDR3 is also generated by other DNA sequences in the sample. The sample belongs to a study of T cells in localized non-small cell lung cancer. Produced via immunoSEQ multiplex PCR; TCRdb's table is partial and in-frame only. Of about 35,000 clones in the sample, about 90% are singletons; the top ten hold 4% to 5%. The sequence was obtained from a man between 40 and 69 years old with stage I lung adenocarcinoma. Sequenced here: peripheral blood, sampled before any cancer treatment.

CDR3 in amino acids: CASSFIGLRDTEAFF. The CDR3 DNA follows: TGTGCTAGCAGCTTTATTGGATTGAGAGACACTGAAGCTTTCTTT. V gene TRBV5-4 combines with J gene TRBJ1-1; D gene uncertain. The CDR3 runs to 15 residues. Germline V gene lookup returns CDR1 SGHNT and CDR2 YYREEE (reference sequence).